This TCR beta chain was captured in a study of shared clonotypes between healthy human individuals. Study-wide points: Generally, naive subsets came out with larger estimated richness than memory subsets. Several donors held about 5% of naive CD4 clonotypes in common.

V was clipped by 6 bases and J by 4 bases, with 13 bases between them. The CDR3 consists of 13 residues. The germline CDR1 and CDR2 sequences are MDHEN and SYDVKM. An even split of each subset's genomic DNA across several immunoSEQ plates was performed. Sequenced by immunoSEQ multiplex PCR; TCRdb stores in-frame clones only, minus some. The repertoire holds more than 2 million clones, with roughly 95% as singletons. Investigators divided CD4+ cells into CD45RA+ naive and CD45RA-negative memory subsets. With respect to this clone: The antigen is undetermined.

The sequence came from a man aged 18 to 29 in good health. The rearrangement uses TRBV28 and TRBJ2-7; no definite D call. Sequencing was carried out using naive CD4+ T cells sorted from blood. Subset specified: CD45RA+ positively selected. Here the CDR3 reads CASSRAVSYEQYF. In nucleotides, the CDR3 is TGTGCCAGCAGCCGGGCGGTATCATACGAGCAGTACTTC.